The 5 T cell receptor beta chains presented below share a single source sample, sequenced in a study of blood T cell repertoires in COVID-19. Clones were read by immunoSEQ multiplex PCR, and TCRdb kept only the in-frame ones, dropping some. The table lists fewer than 350,000 clones, approximately 88% of them singletons. Material for sequencing was peripheral blood. The source of these receptors is a man aged 18 to 30 with active or convalescent COVID-19.

Details on this clone: Germline is not matched at one junction end, which may reflect a read error. V gene TRBV2 combines with J gene TRBJ2-5, with D unclear. The CDR3 totals 12 residues. Germline V gene data show CDR1 as SNHLY and CDR2 as FYNNEI. The CDR3 region has the DNA TGTGCCAGCGGTGAAAAGCCGGGGACCCAGTACTTC. Its translation is CASGEKPGTQYF. Drawing the rest from reference TRBV2 and TRBJ2-5, the complete variable domain is EPEVTQTPSHQVTQMGQEVILRCVPISNHLYFYWYRQILGQKVEFLVSFYNNEISEKSEIFDDQFSVERPDGSNFTLKIRSTKLEDSAMYFCASGEKPGTQYFGPGTRLLVL.

The chain employs TRBV7-7 and TRBJ2-1; 11 bases are shared with TRBD2. The V segment lost 8 bases and the J segment 6 bases; nucleotides outside the gene matches: 9. Germline lookup yields CDR1 SSHAT and CDR2 FNYEAQ (reference sequence). CDR3 length: 15 residues. The CDR3 here is CASGLAGGPVNEQFF. CDR3 sequence (DNA): TGTGCCAGCGGGTTAGCGGGGGGGCCGGTCAATGAGCAGTTCTTC.

The chain has TRBV2 and TRBJ1-1, with TRBD1 matching over 9 bases. CDR1 is SNHLY and CDR2 is FYNNEI in the germline V gene. With V trimmed by 6 bases and J by 7 bases, 9 bases remained unmatched. The CDR3 is 14 residues long. In DNA form, the CDR3 reads TGTGCCAGCAGGGACAGGGGCGGGGGAGGTGAAGCTTTCTTT. The encoded protein is CASRDRGGGGEAFF.

The chain recombines TRBV28 with TRBJ2-2; TRBD1 is a possible D gene (6 bases). The CDR3 consists of 12 residues. Per the germline V gene, CDR1 is MDHEN and CDR2 is SYDVKM. The V and J ends lost 9 bases and 5 bases respectively, with 10 bases between them. The CDR3 spells CARHRDTGELFF. CDR3 in DNA: TGTGCCAGACACAGGGATACCGGGGAGCTGTTTTTT.

This chain links TRBV7-6 with TRBJ2-5, with a tentative D call TRBD2 (6 bases). CDR1 and CDR2 (germline): SGHVS, FNYEAQ. This CDR3 comprises 14 residues. The V end was cut by 5 bases, the J end by 5 bases, with 15 bases between. The CDR3 is CASSPPGGLETQYF. Here the CDR3 DNA reads TGTGCCAGCAGCCCCCCCGGAGGGTTGGAGACCCAGTACTTC.